The source of this T cell receptor beta chain is a study of cytomegalovirus exposure and HLA in healthy donors. In the case of this clone: No antigen is known for it.

V gave up 0 bases and J gave up 3 bases; unmatched junction bases: 7. In germline, CDR1 is SGHRS, CDR2 YFSETQ. This CDR3 has 17 residues. General study points: In vitro experiments confirmed that a few CMV-associated chains were specific for CMV antigens. In a later analysis, a missense DCLRE1C variant was linked to TCR beta V- and J-gene trimming. Across donors, sequencing depth was assumed by presence/absence analyses to be roughly uniform.

PCR amplification relied on 60 Vbeta primers (plus 13 Jbeta primers). The method was immunoSEQ multiplex PCR; TCRdb's version includes in-frame clones alone and lacks a portion of them. The sample lists 150,000 to 200,000 clones; about 80% were seen once. The material sequenced was PBMCs. This rearrangement joins TRBV5-1 to TRBJ2-1; TRBD2 agrees at 9 bases. The TCR sequence derives from a woman under 30 in good health and CMV-seropositive. CDR3 protein: CASSLGVAGALYNEQFF. For the CDR3, the DNA is TGCGCCAGCAGCTTGGGGGTAGCGGGGGCCCTCTACAATGAGCAGTTCTTC.